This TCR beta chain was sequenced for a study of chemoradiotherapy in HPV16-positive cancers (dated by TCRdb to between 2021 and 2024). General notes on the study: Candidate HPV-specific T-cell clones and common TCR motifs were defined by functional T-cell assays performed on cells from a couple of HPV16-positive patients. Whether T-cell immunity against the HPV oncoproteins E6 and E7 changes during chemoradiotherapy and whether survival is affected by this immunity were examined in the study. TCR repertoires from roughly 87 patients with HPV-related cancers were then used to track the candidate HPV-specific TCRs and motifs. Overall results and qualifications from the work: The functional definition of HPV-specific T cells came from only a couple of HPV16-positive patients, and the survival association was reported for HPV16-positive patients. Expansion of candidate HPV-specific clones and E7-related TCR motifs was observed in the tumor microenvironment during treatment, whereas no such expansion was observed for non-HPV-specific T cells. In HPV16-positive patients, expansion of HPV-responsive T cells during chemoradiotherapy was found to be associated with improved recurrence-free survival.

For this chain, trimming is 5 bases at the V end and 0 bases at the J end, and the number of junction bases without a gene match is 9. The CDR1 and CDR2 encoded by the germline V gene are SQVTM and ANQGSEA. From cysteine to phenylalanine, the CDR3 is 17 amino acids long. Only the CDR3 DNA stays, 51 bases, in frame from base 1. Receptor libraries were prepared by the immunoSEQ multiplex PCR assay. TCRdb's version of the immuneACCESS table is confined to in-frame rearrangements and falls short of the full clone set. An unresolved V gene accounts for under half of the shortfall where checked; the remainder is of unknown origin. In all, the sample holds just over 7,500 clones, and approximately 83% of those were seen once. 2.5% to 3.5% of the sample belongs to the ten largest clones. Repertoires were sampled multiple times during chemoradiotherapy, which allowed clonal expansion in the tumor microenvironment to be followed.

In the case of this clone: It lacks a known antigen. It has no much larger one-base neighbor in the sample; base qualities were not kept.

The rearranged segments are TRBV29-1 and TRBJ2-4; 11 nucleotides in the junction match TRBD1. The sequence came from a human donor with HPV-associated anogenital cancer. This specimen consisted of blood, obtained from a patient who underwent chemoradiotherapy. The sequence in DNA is TGCAGCGTTAGGACAGGGGGCCGACAATTAGCCAAAAACATTCAGTACTTC. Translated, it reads CSVRTGGRQLAKNIQYF.